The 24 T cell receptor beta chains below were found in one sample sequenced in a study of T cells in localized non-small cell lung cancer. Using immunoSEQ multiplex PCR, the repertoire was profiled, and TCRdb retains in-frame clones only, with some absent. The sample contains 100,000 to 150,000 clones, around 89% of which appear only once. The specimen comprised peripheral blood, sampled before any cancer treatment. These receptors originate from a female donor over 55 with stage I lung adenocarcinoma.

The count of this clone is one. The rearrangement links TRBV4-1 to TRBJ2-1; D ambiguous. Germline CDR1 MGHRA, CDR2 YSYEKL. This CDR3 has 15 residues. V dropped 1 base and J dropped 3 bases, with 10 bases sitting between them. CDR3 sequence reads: CASSQGNSVYNEQFF. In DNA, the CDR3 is TGCGCCAGCAGCCAAGGGAATTCGGTCTACAATGAGCAGTTCTTC.

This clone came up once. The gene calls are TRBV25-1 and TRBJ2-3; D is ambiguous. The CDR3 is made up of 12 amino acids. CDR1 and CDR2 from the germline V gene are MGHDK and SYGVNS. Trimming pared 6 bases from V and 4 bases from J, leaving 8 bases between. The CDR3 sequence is CASSHLADTQYF. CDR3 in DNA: TGTGCCAGCAGCCATCTCGCAGATACGCAGTATTTT.

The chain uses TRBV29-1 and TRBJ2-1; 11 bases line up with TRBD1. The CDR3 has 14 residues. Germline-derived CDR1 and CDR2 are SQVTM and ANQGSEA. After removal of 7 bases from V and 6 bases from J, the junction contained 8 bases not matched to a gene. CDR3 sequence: CSALGTGGSNEQFF. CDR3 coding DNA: TGCAGCGCTCTAGGGACAGGGGGGTCCAATGAGCAGTTCTTC.

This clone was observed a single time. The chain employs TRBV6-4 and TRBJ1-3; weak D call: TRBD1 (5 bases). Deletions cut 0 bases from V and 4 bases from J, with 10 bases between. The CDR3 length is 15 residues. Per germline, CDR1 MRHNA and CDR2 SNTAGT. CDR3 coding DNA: TGTGCCAGCAGTGACTCGGGGGAGTACGGAAACACCATATATTTT. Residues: CASSDSGEYGNTIYF.

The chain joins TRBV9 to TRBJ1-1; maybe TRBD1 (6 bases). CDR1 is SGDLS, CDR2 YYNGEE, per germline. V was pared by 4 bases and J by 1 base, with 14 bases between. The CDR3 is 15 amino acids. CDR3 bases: TGTGCCAGCAGCCCACAAGGAGGGGGGAACACTGAAGCTTTCTTT. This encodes CASSPQGGGNTEAFF.

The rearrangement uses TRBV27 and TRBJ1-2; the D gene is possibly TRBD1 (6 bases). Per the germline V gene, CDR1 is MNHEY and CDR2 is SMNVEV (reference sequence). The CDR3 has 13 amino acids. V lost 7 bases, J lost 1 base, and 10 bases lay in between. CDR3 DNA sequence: TGTGCCAGCAAGGGGGTAGTTAACTATGGCTACACCTTC. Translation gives CASKGVVNYGYTF.

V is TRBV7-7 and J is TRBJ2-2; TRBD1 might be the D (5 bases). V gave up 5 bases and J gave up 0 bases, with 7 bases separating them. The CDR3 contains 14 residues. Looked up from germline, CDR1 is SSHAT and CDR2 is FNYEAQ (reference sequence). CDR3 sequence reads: CASSRTTNTGELFF. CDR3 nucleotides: TGTGCCAGCAGCAGGACAACGAACACCGGGGAGCTGTTTTTT. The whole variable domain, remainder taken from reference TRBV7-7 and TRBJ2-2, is GAGVSQSPRYKVTKRGQDVTLRCDPISSHATLYWYQQALGQGPEFLTYFNYEAQPDKSGLPSDRFSAERPEGSISTLTIQRTEQRDSAMYRCASSRTTNTGELFFGEGSRLTVL.

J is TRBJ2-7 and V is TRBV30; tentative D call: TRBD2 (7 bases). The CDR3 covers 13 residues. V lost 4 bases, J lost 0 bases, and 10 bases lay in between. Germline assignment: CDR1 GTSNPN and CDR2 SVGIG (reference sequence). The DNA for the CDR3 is TGTGCCTGGAAGGGGGGGAGCTCCTACGAGCAGTACTTC. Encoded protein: CAWKGGSSYEQYF.

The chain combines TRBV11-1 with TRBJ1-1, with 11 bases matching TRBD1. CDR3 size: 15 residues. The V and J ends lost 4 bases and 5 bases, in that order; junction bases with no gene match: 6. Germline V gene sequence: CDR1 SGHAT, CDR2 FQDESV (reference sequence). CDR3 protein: CASSWTGGAKTEAFF. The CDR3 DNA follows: TGTGCCAGCAGCTGGACAGGGGGCGCGAAGACTGAAGCTTTCTTT.

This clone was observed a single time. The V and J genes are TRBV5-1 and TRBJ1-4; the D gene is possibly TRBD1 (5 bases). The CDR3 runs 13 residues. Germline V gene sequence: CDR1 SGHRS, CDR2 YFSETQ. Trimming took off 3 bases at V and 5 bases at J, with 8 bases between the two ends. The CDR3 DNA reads TGCGCCAGCAGCTCGGGACCGAATGAAAAACTGTTTTTT. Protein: CASSSGPNEKLFF.

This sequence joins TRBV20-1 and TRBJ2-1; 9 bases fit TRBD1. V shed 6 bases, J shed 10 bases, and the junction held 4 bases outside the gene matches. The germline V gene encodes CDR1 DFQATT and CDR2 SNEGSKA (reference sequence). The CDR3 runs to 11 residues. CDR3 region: CSAIGTGEQFF. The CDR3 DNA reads TGCAGTGCAATCGGGACAGGGGAGCAGTTCTTC.

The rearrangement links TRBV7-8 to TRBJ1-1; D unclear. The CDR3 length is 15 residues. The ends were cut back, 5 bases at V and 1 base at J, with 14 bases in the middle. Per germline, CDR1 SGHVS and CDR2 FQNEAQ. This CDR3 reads CASSPLWGKNTEAFF. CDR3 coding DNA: TGTGCCAGCAGCCCCCTCTGGGGAAAGAACACTGAAGCTTTCTTT.

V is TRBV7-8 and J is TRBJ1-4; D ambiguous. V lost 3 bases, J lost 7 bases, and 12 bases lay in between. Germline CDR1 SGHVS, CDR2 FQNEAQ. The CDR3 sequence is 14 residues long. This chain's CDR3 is CASSLDLPREKLFF. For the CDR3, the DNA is TGTGCCAGCAGCTTGGACCTACCCCGTGAAAAACTGTTTTTT.

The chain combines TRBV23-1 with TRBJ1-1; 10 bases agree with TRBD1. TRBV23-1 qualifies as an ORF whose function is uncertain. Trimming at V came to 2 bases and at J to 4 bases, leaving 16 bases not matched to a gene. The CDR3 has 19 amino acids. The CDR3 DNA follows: TGCGCCAGCAGTCAACCCTCGGGGGACAGGGGATTATTTTGCACTGAAGCTTTCTTT. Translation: CASSQPSGDRGLFCTEAFF.

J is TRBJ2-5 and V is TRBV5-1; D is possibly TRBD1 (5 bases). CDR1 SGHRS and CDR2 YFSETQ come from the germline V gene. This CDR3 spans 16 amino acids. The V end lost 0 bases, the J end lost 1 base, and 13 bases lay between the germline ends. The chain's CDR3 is CASSLGGSQTQETQYF. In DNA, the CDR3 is TGCGCCAGCAGCTTGGGGGGCTCCCAGACCCAAGAGACCCAGTACTTC.

CDR3 loop: CASNRQPYEQYF. CDR3 DNA: TGTGCCAGCAATCGACAGCCCTACGAGCAGTACTTC. This rearrangement joins TRBV2 to TRBJ2-7, with D maybe TRBD1 (5 bases). The germline CDR1 and CDR2 sequences are SNHLY and FYNNEI. This CDR3 spans 12 amino acids. The V and J ends lost 7 bases and 2 bases respectively, with 9 bases between them.

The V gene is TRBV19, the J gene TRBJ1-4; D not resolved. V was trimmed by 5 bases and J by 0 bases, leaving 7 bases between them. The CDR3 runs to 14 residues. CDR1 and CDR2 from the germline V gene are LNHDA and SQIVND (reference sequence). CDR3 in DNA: TGTGCCAGTAGTCGGCACACAACTAATGAAAAACTGTTTTTT. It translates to CASSRHTTNEKLFF.

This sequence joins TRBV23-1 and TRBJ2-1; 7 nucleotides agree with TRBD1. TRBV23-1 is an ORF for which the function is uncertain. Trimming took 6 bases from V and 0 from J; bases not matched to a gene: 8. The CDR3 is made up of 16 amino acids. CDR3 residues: CASRPRTGSSYNEQFF. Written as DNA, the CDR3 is TGCGCCAGCAGACCCCGGACAGGAAGCTCCTACAATGAGCAGTTCTTC.

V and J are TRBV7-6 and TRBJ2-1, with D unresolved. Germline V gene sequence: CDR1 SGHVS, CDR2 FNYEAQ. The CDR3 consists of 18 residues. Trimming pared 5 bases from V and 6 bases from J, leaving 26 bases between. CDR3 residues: CASSPGIRPTHVRNEQFF. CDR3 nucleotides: TGTGCCAGCAGCCCCGGAATCAGGCCGACACATGTGCGCAATGAGCAGTTCTTC.

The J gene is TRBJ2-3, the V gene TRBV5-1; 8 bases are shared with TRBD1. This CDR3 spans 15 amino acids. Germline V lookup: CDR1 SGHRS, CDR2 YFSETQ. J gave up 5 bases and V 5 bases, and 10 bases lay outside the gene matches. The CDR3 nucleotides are TGCGCCAGCAGTTTCCCCGGACAGGGTGGAGATACGCAGTATTTT. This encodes CASSFPGQGGDTQYF.

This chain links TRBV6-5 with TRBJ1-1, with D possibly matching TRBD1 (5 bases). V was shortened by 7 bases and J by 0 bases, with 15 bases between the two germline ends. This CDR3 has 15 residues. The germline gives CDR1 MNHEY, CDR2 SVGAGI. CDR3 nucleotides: TGTGCCAGCAAACCCGGGGGTTCCATGAACACTGAAGCTTTCTTT. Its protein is CASKPGGSMNTEAFF.

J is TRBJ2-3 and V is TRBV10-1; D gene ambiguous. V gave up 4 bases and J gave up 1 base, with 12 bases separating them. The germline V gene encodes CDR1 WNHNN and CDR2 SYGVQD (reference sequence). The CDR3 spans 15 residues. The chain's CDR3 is CASSVQVDGTDTQYF. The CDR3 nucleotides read TGCGCCAGCAGTGTTCAGGTTGACGGCACAGATACGCAGTATTTT.

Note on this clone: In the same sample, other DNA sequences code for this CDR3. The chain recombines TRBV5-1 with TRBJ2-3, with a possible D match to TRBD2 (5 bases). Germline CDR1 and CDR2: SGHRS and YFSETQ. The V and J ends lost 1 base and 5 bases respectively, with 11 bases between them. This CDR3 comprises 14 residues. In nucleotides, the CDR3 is TGCGCCAGCAGCTTGAGTGGGAGTGGAGATACGCAGTATTTT. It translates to CASSLSGSGDTQYF.

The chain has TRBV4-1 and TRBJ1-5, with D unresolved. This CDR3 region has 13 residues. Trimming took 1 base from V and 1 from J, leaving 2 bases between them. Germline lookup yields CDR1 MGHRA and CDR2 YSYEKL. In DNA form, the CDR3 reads TGCGCCAGCAGCCAAGCAAGCAATCAGCCCCAGCATTTT. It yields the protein CASSQASNQPQHF.